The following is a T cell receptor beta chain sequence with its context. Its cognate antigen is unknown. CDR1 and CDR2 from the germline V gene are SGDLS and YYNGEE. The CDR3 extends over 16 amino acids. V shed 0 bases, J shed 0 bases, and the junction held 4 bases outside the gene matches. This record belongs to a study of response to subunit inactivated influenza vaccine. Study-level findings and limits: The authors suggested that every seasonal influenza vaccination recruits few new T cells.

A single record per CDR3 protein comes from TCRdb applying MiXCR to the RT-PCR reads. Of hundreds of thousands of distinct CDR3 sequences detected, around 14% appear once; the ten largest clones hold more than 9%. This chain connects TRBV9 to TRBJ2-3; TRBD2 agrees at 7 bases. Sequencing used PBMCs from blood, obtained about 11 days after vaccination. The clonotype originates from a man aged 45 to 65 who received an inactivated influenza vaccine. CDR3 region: CASSVAVGGSTDTQYF. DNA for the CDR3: TGTGCCAGCAGCGTAGCAGTGGGAGGGAGCACAGATACGCAGTATTTT.